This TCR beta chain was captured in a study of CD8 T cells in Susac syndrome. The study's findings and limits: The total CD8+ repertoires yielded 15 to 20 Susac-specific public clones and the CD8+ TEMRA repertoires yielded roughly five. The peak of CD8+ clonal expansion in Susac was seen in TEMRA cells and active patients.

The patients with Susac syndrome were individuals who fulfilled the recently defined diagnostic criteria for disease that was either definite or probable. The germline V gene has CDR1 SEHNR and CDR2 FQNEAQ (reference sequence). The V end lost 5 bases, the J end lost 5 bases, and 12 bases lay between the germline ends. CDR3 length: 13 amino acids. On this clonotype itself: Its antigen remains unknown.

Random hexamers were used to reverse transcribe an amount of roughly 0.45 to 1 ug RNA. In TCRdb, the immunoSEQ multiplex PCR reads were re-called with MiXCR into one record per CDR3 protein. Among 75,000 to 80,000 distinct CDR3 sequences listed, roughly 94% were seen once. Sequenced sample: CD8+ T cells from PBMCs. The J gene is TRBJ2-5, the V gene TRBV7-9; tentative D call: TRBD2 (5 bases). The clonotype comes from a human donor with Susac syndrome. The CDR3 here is CASSPAREETQYF. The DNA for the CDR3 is TGTGCCAGCAGCCCGGCGAGGGAGGAGACCCAGTACTTC. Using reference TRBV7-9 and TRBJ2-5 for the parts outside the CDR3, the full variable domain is DTGVSQNPRHKITKRGQNVTFRCDPISEHNRLYWYRQTLGQGPEFLTYFQNEAQLEKSRLLSDRFSAERPKGSFSTLEIQRTEQGDSAMYLCASSPAREETQYFGPGTRLLVL.